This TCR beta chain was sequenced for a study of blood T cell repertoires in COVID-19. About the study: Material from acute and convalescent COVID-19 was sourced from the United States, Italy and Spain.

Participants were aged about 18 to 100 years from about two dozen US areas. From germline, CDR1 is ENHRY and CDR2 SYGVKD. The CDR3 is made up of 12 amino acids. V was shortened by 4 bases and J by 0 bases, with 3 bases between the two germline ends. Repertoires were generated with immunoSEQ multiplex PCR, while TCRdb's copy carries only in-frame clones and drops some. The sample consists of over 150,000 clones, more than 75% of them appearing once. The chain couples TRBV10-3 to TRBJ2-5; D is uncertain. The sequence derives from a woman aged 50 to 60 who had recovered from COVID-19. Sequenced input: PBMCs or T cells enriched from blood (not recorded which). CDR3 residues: CAISADQETQYF. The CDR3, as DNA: TGTGCCATCAGTGCCGACCAAGAGACCCAGTACTTC.